This TCR beta chain emerged from a study of blood T cells in healthy people across ages (dated by TCRdb to the mid-2010s). For the wider study: Template switching captured roughly one uniquely barcoded TCR beta cDNA molecule per two T cells in model experiments. Age-related changes in TCR beta repertoire diversity were measured in the study by deep sequencing normalized with unique cDNA molecular identifiers. Four age groups were formed from the donors: young (average approximately 15 years), middle-aged (around 40), aged (approximately 60) and long-lived (roughly 88). To avoid experimental bias, donors of different ages were spread randomly across the sequencing lanes. For two donors (one aged 18 to 30 and one aged 80 or older), the study analyzed two additional independent replicas of 1 million unique cDNA reads from the same blood draw. The paper's findings and limits, for the study overall: Estimates of total diversity based on one million sequenced T cells were considered lower bounds and underestimates. Compared with the aged group, more naive CD4+ T cells, fewer expanded clones and increased TCR diversity were shown by the long-lived group, suggesting age selection. Conclusive comparison of naive and antigen-experienced compartments was prevented by the profiling of bulk unsorted PBMCs. As age increased, observed TCR beta diversity per million T cells dropped in a roughly linear way, and a significant reduction was already evident by age 40. A strong correlation was found between observed TCR beta diversity and the percentage of naive T cells measured by flow cytometry. Donor CMV infection status was unknown, potentially confounding age-related changes in expanded clonotypes.

Systemically healthy Caucasian individuals from Russia, around 38 in total and aged about 6 to 95 years, were included as donors. Ten milliliters of peripheral blood were collected from each donor into EDTA-treated Vacutainer tubes. Ficoll-Paque density-gradient centrifugation was used to isolate PBMCs, with at least 7 million per sample. Trizol reagent was used to extract total RNA from the PBMCs, yielding at least 6 micrograms per sample. Naive CD45RAhigh/CD27high T cell percentages were measured by flow cytometry on a PBMC aliquot from every donor. Library preparation used 5' RACE. Sequencing took place on an Illumina HiSeq 2500. The second PCR ran for roughly 7 to 12 cycles and used a J-beta primer mix along with a sample-barcoded 5' primer. A unique molecular identifier was introduced onto each TCR beta cDNA molecule by a template-switch 5' adaptor carrying 12 random nucleotides. Each sample yielded at least 3 million CDR3-containing paired-end reads. First-strand cDNA was synthesized from all RNA with the Mint cDNA synthesis kit, primed by a TRBC-specific oligonucleotide. Following uracil-DNA glycosylase treatment, all cDNA underwent a first 18-cycle PCR with the universal primers M1SS and BC2_uni_R. In the authors' own workflow: Each sample was normalized by randomly selecting 1 million high-quality reads, each carrying a distinct molecular identifier. Reads with shared molecular identifiers were discarded instead of being binned into consensus sequences. MiTCR, with a Q25 quality threshold and the strictest error-elimination algorithm, was used for CDR3 identification, clonotype clustering and error correction. A nonparametric unseen species model using Euler transformation provided a lower-bound estimate of total TCR beta diversity. TCRdb redid the processing of the public reads, applying fastp at Q25 and MiXCR, and retained in-frame beta chains. One record per CDR3 amino acid sequence lists the most common genes and DNA. TCRdb's processing, not the study's, gives the V and J calls here. The sample has under 1,000,000 distinct CDR3 sequences on record, around 36% of them singletons. Clones ranked in the top ten supply over 10% of the sample.

As concerns this clonotype: The antigen this receptor binds is unknown. Base qualities are not provided; no much larger clone lies one nucleotide away.

From cysteine to phenylalanine, the CDR3 is 13 amino acids long. CDR3 DNA only is kept here, 39 bases in frame from base 1. V lost 1 base and J lost 5 bases; the stretch between them is 11 bases long. CDR1 DFQATT and CDR2 SNEGSKA are derived from the germline V gene (reference sequence). Sequenced sample: blood. In this chain, TRBV20-1 is recombined with TRBJ2-5, with no confident D gene call. The sequence was collected from a young man in good health. CDR3 loop: CSARGHSHETQYF. The base sequence is TGCAGTGCTAGAGGCCACAGCCATGAGACCCAGTACTTC.